The 24 T cell receptor beta chains below come from one sample, sequenced in a study of human T cells and chemical hapten exposure. One entry per CDR3 protein results from TCRdb running MiXCR on the RACE reads. The repertoire holds 25,000 to 35,000 distinct CDR3 sequences, with about 7% as singletons. Regarding time point: healthy volunteer bleed at 2 weeks. Extraction of total RNA was performed on unfractionated whole blood. Material for sequencing was whole blood. These receptors were collected from a human donor in good health. Some clones in this sample may be carry-over from other donors' samples.

The V gene is TRBV5-6, the J gene TRBJ2-3; possibly TRBD2 for D (6 bases). V gave up 2 bases and J gave up 1 base, with 11 bases separating them. The CDR3 spans 15 residues. In germline, CDR1 is SGHDT, CDR2 YYEEEE. The CDR3 bases are TGTGCCAGCAGCTTTAGCGGTCCCGGCACAGATACGCAGTATTTT. This encodes CASSFSGPGTDTQYF.

The J gene is TRBJ2-1, the V gene TRBV19, with a tentative D call TRBD2 (5 bases). This CDR3 comprises 14 residues. Trimming cost V 5 bases and J 5 bases, with 13 bases left between them. Germline CDR1 LNHDA, CDR2 SQIVND (reference sequence). CDR3 in amino acids: CASSLPRRDNEQFF. The CDR3 nucleotides are TGTGCCAGTAGTCTCCCGAGGCGGGACAATGAGCAGTTCTTC.

In its sample, this clonotype was seen a few times. The V call is TRBV29-1, the J call TRBJ2-3; D gene ambiguous. The germline CDR1 and CDR2 sequences are SQVTM and ANQGSEA. V was pared by 2 bases and J by 6 bases, with 9 bases between. The CDR3 is made up of 12 amino acids. The CDR3: CSVESAPDTQYF. The CDR3 DNA follows: TGCAGCGTTGAAAGCGCCCCCGATACGCAGTATTTT.

This clonotype was found many times. The chain joins TRBV12-3 or TRBV12-4 to TRBJ1-3, with D possibly TRBD1 on 6 matching bases. Trimming pared 6 bases from V and 0 bases from J, leaving 9 bases between. The CDR3 runs 14 residues. The CDR3 region is CASSLGHSGNTIYF. The CDR3 DNA reads TGTGCCAGCAGCCTGGGACACTCTGGAAACACCATATATTTT.

This clonotype came up many times. This chain joins TRBV7-2 and TRBJ1-5; D ambiguous. CDR3 length: 14 amino acids. Per the germline V gene, CDR1 is SGHTA and CDR2 is FQGNSA. V was trimmed by 1 base and J by 2 bases, leaving 6 bases between them. CDR3 coding DNA: TGTGCCAGCAGCTTAGGAGAGGGCAATCAGCCCCAGCATTTT. It specifies CASSLGEGNQPQHF.

This chain links TRBV29-1 with TRBJ2-2, with D maybe TRBD2 (5 bases). The ends were cut back, 5 bases at V and 5 bases at J, with 12 bases in the middle. Germline V CDR1 and CDR2: SQVTM, ANQGSEA. The CDR3 loop spans 13 amino acids. CDR3 in DNA: TGCAGCGTTTTTAGCCGCGGGACCGGGGAGCTGTTTTTT. This codes for CSVFSRGTGELFF.

This clonotype was detected ten times or more. This chain links TRBV4-1 with TRBJ2-3; 13 bases fit TRBD2. CDR3 length equals 16 residues. The J segment lost 5 bases and the V segment lost 4 bases, leaving 6 bases of the junction unmatched. In germline, CDR1 is MGHRA, CDR2 YSYEKL. The CDR3 DNA is TGCGCCAGCAGCCCGCGGACTAGCGGGGGTGGAGATACGCAGTATTTT. Amino acid sequence: CASSPRTSGGGDTQYF.

This clonotype appeared many times. The chain couples TRBV2 to TRBJ1-4, with TRBD1 identical over 8 bases. Trimming cost V 6 bases and J 4 bases; bases outside gene matches: 7. Germline CDR1 reads SNHLY; CDR2 reads FYNNEI. CDR3 length: 15 residues. The CDR3 protein is CASRNQGQGNEKLFF. The CDR3 DNA is TGTGCCAGCAGGAACCAAGGACAGGGTAATGAAAAACTGTTTTTT.

This clonotype has more than one count but fewer than ten. The chain joins TRBV12-3 or TRBV12-4 to TRBJ1-4; D remains unclear. The CDR3 consists of 14 residues. V lost 6 bases and J lost 7, with 15 bases in between. The CDR3 protein is CASSSQSTTEKLFF. For the CDR3, the DNA is TGTGCCAGCAGCTCACAGTCAACGACTGAAAAACTGTTTTTT.

By sample share, this clonotype is medium-sized. The chain couples TRBV11-2 to TRBJ2-1; 14 bases agree with TRBD2. Trimming took 4 bases from V and 9 from J; bases not matched to a gene: 5. Germline CDR1 reads SGHAT; CDR2 reads FQNNGV. This CDR3 has 15 amino acids. CDR3 in amino acids: CASSSPGLAGAEQFF. The CDR3 DNA is TGTGCCAGCAGCTCTCCGGGACTAGCGGGAGCTGAGCAGTTCTTC. The whole variable domain, filled in from reference TRBV11-2 and TRBJ2-1, reads EAGVAQSPRYKIIEKRQSVAFWCNPISGHATLYWYQQILGQGPKLLIQFQNNGVVDDSQLPKDRFSAERLKGVDSTLKIQPAKLEDSAVYLCASSSPGLAGAEQFFGPGTRLTVL.

This clonotype was seen more than once but under ten times. The chain uses TRBV7-2 and TRBJ1-2; D gene uncertain. V was shortened by 6 bases and J by 4 bases, with 15 bases between the two germline ends. CDR1 is SGHTA, CDR2 FQGNSA, per germline. The CDR3 extends over 14 amino acids. The CDR3: CASSLLDARYGYTF. DNA for the CDR3: TGTGCCAGCAGTCTATTAGACGCCCGCTATGGCTACACCTTC.

Here the CDR3 reads CSAREYRLAGEETQYF. For the CDR3, the DNA is TGCAGTGCTAGAGAGTATCGGCTAGCGGGAGAAGAGACCCAGTACTTC. This chain connects TRBV20-1 to TRBJ2-5, with 10 bases identical to TRBD2. CDR3 size: 16 residues. V shed 0 bases and J 3 bases; nucleotides not matched to a gene: 7. The germline V gene encodes CDR1 DFQATT and CDR2 SNEGSKA (reference sequence).

V is TRBV7-8 and J is TRBJ2-5; tentatively, D is TRBD1 (6 bases). Germline V gene data show CDR1 as SGHVS and CDR2 as FQNEAQ. Trimming cost V 5 bases and J 5 bases, with 9 bases left between them. The length of the CDR3 is 12 residues. DNA of the CDR3: TGTGCCAGCAGCCTCCAGGGGGAGACCCAGTACTTC. Its protein product is CASSLQGETQYF.

The CDR3 nucleotides are TGCGCCAGCAGCTTGGGAAGAGGGGGGAACACTGAAGCTTTCTTT. Translation gives CASSLGRGGNTEAFF. This chain joins TRBV5-1 and TRBJ1-1; tentatively, D is TRBD1 (6 bases). V dropped 0 bases and J dropped 1 base, with 10 bases sitting between them. The germline V gene has CDR1 SGHRS and CDR2 YFSETQ. CDR3 length equals 15 residues.

The V gene is TRBV5-1, the J gene TRBJ2-3; 8 nucleotides agree with TRBD2. J gave up 2 bases and V 2 bases, and 4 bases lay outside the gene matches. From germline, CDR1 is SGHRS and CDR2 YFSETQ. There are 15 residues in the CDR3. DNA for the CDR3: TGCGCCAGCAGCTTTAGCGGGGATCTCACAGATACGCAGTATTTT. Residues: CASSFSGDLTDTQYF.

The chain has TRBV2 and TRBJ1-4, with TRBD1 identical over 8 bases. CDR1 and CDR2 (germline): SNHLY, FYNNEI. The CDR3 covers 14 residues. Unmatched junction bases numbered 6, after V lost 7 bases and J lost 5 bases. CDR3 protein: CASTGQGGNEKLFF. The CDR3 DNA reads TGTGCCAGCACCGGACAGGGAGGAAATGAAAAACTGTTTTTT.

This clonotype has more than one count but fewer than ten. The V and J genes are TRBV11-3 and TRBJ2-1; D is perhaps TRBD2 (6 bases). Germline V gene data show CDR1 as SGHNT and CDR2 as YENEEA. This CDR3 comprises 15 residues. V was shortened by 2 bases and J by 5 bases, with 13 bases between the two germline ends. The CDR3 loop is CASSLWPSVDNEQFF. CDR3 bases: TGTGCCAGCAGCTTATGGCCTAGCGTGGACAATGAGCAGTTCTTC.

This clonotype was picked up a small number of times. This rearrangement joins TRBV5-1 to TRBJ1-5, with D perhaps TRBD1 (5 bases). This CDR3 is built from 17 residues. The V end was cut by 0 bases, the J end by 6 bases, with 19 bases between. Germline V gene sequence: CDR1 SGHRS, CDR2 YFSETQ. CDR3: CASSLAAEAGCGQPQHF. CDR3 sequence (DNA): TGCGCCAGCAGCTTGGCCGCCGAAGCAGGGTGCGGTCAGCCCCAGCATTTT.

The chain is built from TRBV5-1 and TRBJ2-5; D possibly corresponds to TRBD2 (6 bases). Germline CDR1 reads SGHRS; CDR2 reads YFSETQ. This CDR3 is 15 amino acids long. The ends were cut back, 0 bases at V and 4 bases at J, with 13 bases in the middle. The CDR3 DNA reads TGCGCCAGCAGCTTGGTTCAGGGAGGAGGAGAGACCCAGTACTTC. It yields the protein CASSLVQGGGETQYF.

This clonotype has only a few counts. The genes are TRBV3-1 and TRBJ1-1; D unclear. Germline lookup yields CDR1 LGHDT and CDR2 YNNKEL (reference sequence). The CDR3 covers 13 residues. The V gene lost 2 bases and the J gene lost 4 bases, with 8 bases spanning the gap. The CDR3 nucleotides read TGTGCCAGCAGCCAATTTCGGGGCACTGAAGCTTTCTTT. As protein: CASSQFRGTEAFF.

By sample fraction, this clonotype is medium-sized. The chain uses TRBV28 and TRBJ2-4; D unclear. CDR1 is MDHEN and CDR2 is SYDVKM in the germline V gene. V was shortened by 3 bases and J by 0 bases, with 18 bases between the two germline ends. The CDR3 is 18 amino acids. CDR3 in DNA: TGTGCCAGCAGTTTTCTCCTTCCCGGCCCCCTAGCCAAAAACATTCAGTACTTC. As protein: CASSFLLPGPLAKNIQYF. The variable domain in full, completed from reference TRBV28 and TRBJ2-4, reads DVKVTQSSRYLVKRTGEKVFLECVQDMDHENMFWYRQDPGLGLRLIYFSYDVKMKEKGDIPEGYSVSREKKERFSLILESASTNQTSMYLCASSFLLPGPLAKNIQYFGAGTRLSVL.

This clonotype was observed at least ten times. The chain is built from TRBV20-1 and TRBJ2-3; D ambiguous. V was pared by 5 bases and J by 0 bases, with 12 bases between. This CDR3 comprises 14 residues. CDR1 and CDR2 from the germline V gene are DFQATT and SNEGSKA (reference sequence). The CDR3 is CSAASFASTDTQYF. CDR3 coding DNA: TGCAGTGCTGCCAGTTTCGCTAGCACAGATACGCAGTATTTT.

J is TRBJ2-3 and V is TRBV4-1, with D perhaps TRBD2 (7 bases). Deletions cut 1 base from V and 1 base from J, with 9 bases between. Per the germline V gene, CDR1 is MGHRA and CDR2 is YSYEKL. The CDR3 has 15 amino acids. Written as DNA, the CDR3 is TGCGCCAGCAGCCAAGTAGGGGGGGGCACAGATACGCAGTATTTT. Its translation: CASSQVGGGTDTQYF.

A few counts support this clonotype. The chain joins TRBV5-1 to TRBJ2-2, with TRBD1 as a possible D gene (6 bases). The V gene's germline CDR1 is SGHRS and CDR2 YFSETQ. The V end was cut by 3 bases, the J end by 0 bases, with 12 bases between. This CDR3 contains 16 residues. CDR3 bases: TGCGCCAGCAGCTCAGGGGATTCCGCGAACACCGGGGAGCTGTTTTTT. Translation: CASSSGDSANTGELFF.